These T cell receptor beta chains were read from a single sample in a study of identical twins. TCRdb reprocessed the 5' RACE reads via MiXCR and lists one record per CDR3 protein. The repertoire has hundreds of thousands of distinct CDR3 sequences, just over 7% of them found once; the top ten carry roughly 1.6%. The same data also contributed to another study, on yellow fever vaccine responses in identical twins.

The specimen sequenced was PBMCs. These receptors were obtained from a woman between 18 and 29 years old in good health. Each CDR3 is given with its conserved first and last residue. The D gene is left open where the match is weak. Clone size is stated in some rows and not others, as once, few, many or a class when expanded.

v_gene	abundance	d_gene	j_gene	CDR3aa	CDR3nt
TRBV7-8	.	TRBD2	TRBJ2-7	CASSLKGLAGNYEQYF	TGTGCCAGCAGCTTAAAGGGACTAGCGGGGAACTACGAGCAGTACTTC
TRBV29-1	many	TRBD1	TRBJ2-3	CSVEEGQRTDTQYF	TGCAGCGTTGAAGAGGGACAGAGGACAGATACGCAGTATTTT
TRBV19	many	TRBD1	TRBJ2-2	CASSIVGTATGELFF	TGTGCCAGTAGTATAGTCGGGACAGCCACCGGGGAGCTGTTTTTT
TRBV12-3/TRBV12-4	many	.	TRBJ2-2	CASSLEVTSNTGELFF	TGTGCCAGCAGTTTAGAGGTGACCTCTAACACCGGGGAGCTGTTTTTT
TRBV7-8	few	.	TRBJ2-3	CASSLVALPRDTQYF	TGTGCCAGCAGCTTAGTGGCCCTCCCGCGAGATACGCAGTATTTT
TRBV20-1	.	TRBD1	TRBJ1-5	CSARTGEPSNQPQHF	TGCAGTGCTAGAACAGGGGAGCCTAGCAATCAGCCCCAGCATTTT
TRBV29-1	many	.	TRBJ2-1	CSVEGTSKSYNEQFF	TGCAGCGTTGAAGGAACCAGTAAGTCCTACAATGAGCAGTTCTTC
TRBV12-3/TRBV12-4	many	.	TRBJ1-2	CASSLTGGYGYTF	TGTGCCAGCAGTCTAACGGGAGGTTATGGCTACACCTTC
TRBV27	.	.	TRBJ2-5	CASSSTHSPQETQYF	TGTGCCAGCAGTTCCACCCACTCCCCACAAGAGACCCAGTACTTC
TRBV11-2	few	TRBD1	TRBJ1-1	CASSLRQGGDTEAFF	TGTGCCAGCAGCTTACGACAGGGCGGGGACACTGAAGCTTTCTTT
TRBV12-3/TRBV12-4	many	TRBD1	TRBJ1-2	CASSPPGQNYGYTF	TGTGCCAGCAGTCCTCCGGGACAGAACTATGGCTACACCTTC
TRBV15	many	TRBD1	TRBJ2-2	CATSRDLGQGNTGELFF	TGTGCCACCAGCAGAGATCTGGGACAGGGGAACACCGGGGAGCTGTTTTTT
TRBV3-1	once	.	TRBJ1-2	CACSPLDSIAYGYTF	TGTGCCTGCTCCCCCCTAGATAGCATCGCCTATGGCTACACCTTC
TRBV12-3/TRBV12-4	few	.	TRBJ2-7	CAISRTDSYEQYF	TGTGCCATCTCAAGGACCGATTCCTACGAGCAGTACTTC
TRBV5-1	few	TRBD2	TRBJ2-1	CASSAVTSASSYNEQFF	TGCGCCAGCAGCGCGGTCACTAGCGCGAGCTCCTACAATGAGCAGTTCTTC
TRBV20-1	few	.	TRBJ2-3	CSARDAKSPDDTQYF	TGCAGTGCTAGGGACGCCAAGTCCCCTGATGATACGCAGTATTTT
TRBV7-2	few	TRBD1	TRBJ1-2	CASRAGTGDGYTF	TGTGCCAGCAGAGCCGGGACAGGCGATGGCTACACCTTC
TRBV20-1	.	TRBD1	TRBJ1-5	CSARDMRQGTQPQHF	TGCAGTGCTAGAGATATGAGACAGGGTACTCAGCCCCAGCATTTT